This TCR beta chain emerged from a study of blood T cell repertoires in COVID-19 (TCRdb year 2020). In terms of the full investigation: Samples covering the acute and convalescent phases of COVID-19 were provided by collaborators in the United States, Italy and Spain. The material from the prospective study consisted of cDNA or gDNA derived from T cells, B-cell-depleted T cells, or PBMCs. The dataset comprised deeply sampled blood TCRbeta repertoires from subjects exposed to, actively infected with, or recovered from COVID-19. The repertoires were released in a freely available public database intended as a resource for research on the immune response to SARS-CoV-2. The samples were drawn from the first 160 participants of the ongoing ImmuneRACE study and from roughly 1,300 subjects provided by 6 global collaborators. Sample metadata almost always included a de-identified subject ID, COVID-19 status, age in years and sex. Where available, HLA class I and class II types were taken from metadata supplied by the sample provider and were not determined by assay-based typing.

Concerning this clone itself: Which antigen it targets is not known. Base qualities are not at hand, and no much larger clone is one base apart.

TCRbeta CDR3 regions were amplified from genomic DNA using the immunoSEQ Assay, a bias-controlled multiplex PCR. Under the source paper's analysis protocol: The number of nucleated cells in each sample was estimated from the amplification of reference gene primers within the assay. To quantify the absolute abundance of each unique TCRbeta CDR3 rearrangement, sequence reads were collapsed and filtered. Productive Simpson clonality was computed per sample as the square root of Simpson's diversity index over productive rearrangements. Imported from immuneACCESS, the table was reduced by TCRdb to in-frame sequences with V and J called. These copies leave out some clones; in studies compared against another copy, an unresolved V gene accounts for under half, and the cause of the remainder is not known. V and J calls and clone size are copied from that table; D and trimming were computed from the DNA. The sample data list about 120,000 clones, and about 87% of these were observed just once. Jointly, the top ten make up roughly 30% of the sample.

Study-wide findings and limitations: How much clinical and demographic metadata was included differed by source and by participant, and the metadata was provided uncurated.

CDR1 and CDR2, looked up from the germline V gene, are SGHRS and YFSETQ. Trimming at the junction amounts to 2 bases on V and 5 bases on J, and the germline ends lie 10 bases apart. The CDR3 starts with the cysteine, ends with the phenylalanine, and has 13 residues. Only the CDR3 part of the read is kept: 39 bases, read in frame from the first base. The collaborating institutions used their own protocols to collect whole blood in K2EDTA tubes. For TCRbeta analysis, collaborator samples were shipped as frozen whole blood, as isolated PBMCs, or as DNA extracted from either sample type. Material: peripheral blood. The sequence is built from TRBV5-1 and TRBJ2-5; TRBD2 is possibly the D segment (5 matching bases). The TCR comes from a woman in her 70s with acute or convalescent COVID-19. The nucleotides read TGCGCCAGCAGCTTCGGGATGCGGGAGACCCAGTACTTC. Its amino acids are CASSFGMRETQYF.